This T cell receptor beta chain was documented in a study of blood T cells in healthy people across ages. Russia was home to the donors, healthy Caucasian individuals aged 6 to 90. Drawn from each donor were roughly 10 milliliters of peripheral blood. Study-wide findings and caveats: Fewer expanded clones and more diversity marked long-lived versus aged donors.

A second PCR of roughly 7 to 11 cycles used a sample-barcoded 5' primer and a J-beta primer mix. TCRdb reprocessed the 5' RACE reads via MiXCR and lists one record per CDR3 protein. The sample yields about 970,000 distinct CDR3 sequences, approximately 50% seen once. The CDR3 covers 13 residues. Germline V CDR1 and CDR2: DFQATT, SNEGSKA (reference sequence). The V end lost 5 bases, the J end lost 2 bases, and 10 bases lay between the germline ends. This clonotype was counted a few times. Its matching antigen is unknown. Sample: blood. This sequence joins TRBV20-1 and TRBJ2-1; D gene unclear. The receptor was derived from a woman in her fifties or sixties in good health. The DNA of the CDR3 is TGCAGTGCTCGACATACGACCTACAATGAGCAGTTCTTC. It codes for CSARHTTYNEQFF.